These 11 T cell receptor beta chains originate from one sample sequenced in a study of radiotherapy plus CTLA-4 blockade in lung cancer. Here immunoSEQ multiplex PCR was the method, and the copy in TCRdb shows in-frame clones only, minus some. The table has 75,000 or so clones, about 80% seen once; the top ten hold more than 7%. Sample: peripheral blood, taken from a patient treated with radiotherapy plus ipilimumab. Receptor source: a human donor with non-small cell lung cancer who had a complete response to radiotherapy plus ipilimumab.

The CDR3 region is CASIGPSSNQPQHF. The CDR3 region has the DNA TGTGCCAGCATCGGACCATCAAGCAATCAGCCCCAGCATTTT. The V call is TRBV28, the J call TRBJ1-5; no reliable D call. This CDR3 contains 14 residues. Germline lookup yields CDR1 MDHEN and CDR2 SYDVKM. V was cut by 7 bases and J by 1 base, with 11 bases left in between.

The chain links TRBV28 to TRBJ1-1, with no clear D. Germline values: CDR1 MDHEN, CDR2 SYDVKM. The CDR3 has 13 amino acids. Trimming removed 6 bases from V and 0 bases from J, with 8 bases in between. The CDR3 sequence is CASSQFMNTEAFF. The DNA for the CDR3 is TGTGCCAGCAGCCAATTCATGAACACTGAAGCTTTCTTT.

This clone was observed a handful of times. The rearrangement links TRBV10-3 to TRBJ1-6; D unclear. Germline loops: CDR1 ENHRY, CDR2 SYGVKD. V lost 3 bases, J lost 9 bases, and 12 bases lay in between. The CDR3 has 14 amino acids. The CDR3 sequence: CAISDPGAGSPLHF. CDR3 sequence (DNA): TGTGCCATCAGTGATCCGGGAGCAGGTTCACCCCTCCACTTT.

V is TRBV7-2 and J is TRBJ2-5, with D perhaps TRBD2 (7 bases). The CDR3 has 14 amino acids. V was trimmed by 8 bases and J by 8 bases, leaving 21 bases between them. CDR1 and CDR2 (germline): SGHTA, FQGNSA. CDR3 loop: CASSNGGAETTQYF. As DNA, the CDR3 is TGTGCCAGCTCAAATGGGGGGGCGGAGACCACCCAGTACTTC. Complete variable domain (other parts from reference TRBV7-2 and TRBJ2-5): GAGVSQSPSNKVTEKGKDVELRCDPISGHTALYWYRQSLGQGLEFLIYFQGNSAPDKSGLPSDRFSAERTGGSVSTLTIQRTQQEDSAVYLCASSNGGAETTQYFGPGTRLLVL.

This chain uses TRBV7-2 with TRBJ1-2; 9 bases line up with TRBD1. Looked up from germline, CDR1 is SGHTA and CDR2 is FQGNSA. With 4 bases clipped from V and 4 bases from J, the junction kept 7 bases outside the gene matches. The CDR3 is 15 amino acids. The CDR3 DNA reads TGTGCCAGCAGCTCGCAACAGGGGGCTGGCTATGGCTACACCTTC. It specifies CASSSQQGAGYGYTF.

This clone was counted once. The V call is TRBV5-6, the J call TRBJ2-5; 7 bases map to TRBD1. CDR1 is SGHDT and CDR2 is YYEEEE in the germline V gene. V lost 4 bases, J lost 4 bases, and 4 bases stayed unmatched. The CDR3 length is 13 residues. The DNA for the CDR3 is TGTGCCAGCAGCCTGACAGGGCCAGAGACCCAGTACTTC. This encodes CASSLTGPETQYF.

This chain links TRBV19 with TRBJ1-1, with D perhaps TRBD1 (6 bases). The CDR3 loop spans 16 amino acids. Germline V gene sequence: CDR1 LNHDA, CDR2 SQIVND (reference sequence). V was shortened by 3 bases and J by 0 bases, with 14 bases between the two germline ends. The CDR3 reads CASSMQGQTLNTEAFF. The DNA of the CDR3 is TGTGCCAGTAGTATGCAGGGACAAACACTGAACACTGAAGCTTTCTTT.

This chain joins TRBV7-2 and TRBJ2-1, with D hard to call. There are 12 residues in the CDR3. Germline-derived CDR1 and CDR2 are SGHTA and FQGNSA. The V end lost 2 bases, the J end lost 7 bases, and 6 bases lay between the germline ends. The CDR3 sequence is CASSLHGNEQFF. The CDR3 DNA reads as TGTGCCAGCAGCTTACATGGAAATGAGCAGTTCTTC.

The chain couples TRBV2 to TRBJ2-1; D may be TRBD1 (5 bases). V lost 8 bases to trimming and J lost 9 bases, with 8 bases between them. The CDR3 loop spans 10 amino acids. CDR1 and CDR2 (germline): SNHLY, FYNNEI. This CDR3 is CASGAFEQFF. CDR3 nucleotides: TGTGCCAGCGGGGCCTTTGAGCAGTTCTTC.

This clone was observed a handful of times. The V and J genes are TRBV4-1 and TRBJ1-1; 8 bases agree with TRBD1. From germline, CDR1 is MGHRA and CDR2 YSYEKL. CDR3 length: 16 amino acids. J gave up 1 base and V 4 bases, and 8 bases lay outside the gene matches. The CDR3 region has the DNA TGCGCCAGCAGCCCAACGACAGGGGTTGGGAACACTGAAGCTTTCTTT. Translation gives CASSPTTGVGNTEAFF.

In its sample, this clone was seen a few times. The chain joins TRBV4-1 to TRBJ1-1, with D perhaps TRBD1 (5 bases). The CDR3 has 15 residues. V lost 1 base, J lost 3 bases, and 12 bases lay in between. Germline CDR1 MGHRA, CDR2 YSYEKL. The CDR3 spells CASSQGTLGYTEAFF. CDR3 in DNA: TGCGCCAGCAGCCAAGGGACACTCGGATACACTGAAGCTTTCTTT.